This is a list of T cell receptor beta chains from one sample in a study of blood T cell repertoires in COVID-19. Using immunoSEQ multiplex PCR, the repertoire was profiled, and TCRdb retains in-frame clones only, with some absent. The sample carries approximately 230,000 clones, around 88% recorded once. The specimen was peripheral blood. The receptor source for this set is a woman between 25 and 40 years old with COVID-19, enrolled during active disease. CDR3s include the opening cysteine and the closing phenylalanine or tryptophan. Fields, in order: clone size, J gene, D gene, V gene, CDR3 DNA, CDR3 protein. The D gene is left open where the match is weak. The size entry is marked missing in some rows and otherwise reads once, few, many or a size class.

clone size: once
J gene: TRBJ2-2
D gene: TRBD1
V gene: TRBV9
CDR3 DNA: TGTGCCAGCAGCGGACAGGGTAACACCGGGGAGCTGTTTTTT
CDR3 protein: CASSGQGNTGELFF

clone size: -
J gene: TRBJ2-7
D gene: TRBD1
V gene: TRBV7-9
CDR3 DNA: TGTGCCAGCAGCTCATCCCCGACAGGGTCGCACGAGCAGTACTTC
CDR3 protein: CASSSSPTGSHEQYF

clone size: -
J gene: TRBJ1-1
D gene: TRBD1
V gene: TRBV13
CDR3 DNA: TGTGCCAGCAGCTTAGGGCGAACAGGGGGCGGCCAAGTCACAGCTTTCTTT
CDR3 protein: CASSLGRTGGGQVTAFF

clone size: -
J gene: TRBJ1-2
D gene: -
V gene: TRBV19
CDR3 DNA: TGTGCCAGTAGTATCTACAGGGATCGGAATGGCTACACCTTC
CDR3 protein: CASSIYRDRNGYTF

clone size: -
J gene: TRBJ1-4
D gene: -
V gene: TRBV9
CDR3 DNA: TGTGCCAGCAGCGTTGCGGGGGCGCATGAAAAACTGTTTTTT
CDR3 protein: CASSVAGAHEKLFF

clone size: -
J gene: TRBJ1-5
D gene: -
V gene: TRBV2
CDR3 DNA: TGTGCCAGCGCTGGCCTGCGGAATCAGCCCCAGCATTTT
CDR3 protein: CASAGLRNQPQHF

clone size: -
J gene: TRBJ2-3
D gene: TRBD2
V gene: TRBV2
CDR3 DNA: TGTGCCAGCAGTGAAGCTCGACTAGCGGGAGTCACAGATACGCAGTATTTT
CDR3 protein: CASSEARLAGVTDTQYF

clone size: -
J gene: TRBJ2-1
D gene: -
V gene: TRBV18
CDR3 DNA: TGTGCCAGCTCACCACAGCGAGGTGGAGCCCTCGCCTCCTACAATGAGCAGTTCTTC
CDR3 protein: CASSPQRGGALASYNEQFF

clone size: -
J gene: TRBJ2-1
D gene: -
V gene: TRBV6-5
CDR3 DNA: TGTGCCAGCAGTTACAACAGCGGTGAGCAGTTCTTC
CDR3 protein: CASSYNSGEQFF

clone size: -
J gene: TRBJ2-1
D gene: TRBD1
V gene: TRBV11-2
CDR3 DNA: TGTGCCAGCAGTCTCCGGGACAGGGCCAATGAGCAGTTCTTC
CDR3 protein: CASSLRDRANEQFF

clone size: -
J gene: TRBJ2-5
D gene: TRBD1
V gene: TRBV5-5
CDR3 DNA: TGTGCCAGCAGCTTGGGGGACAGGGGGTATGCGGAGACCCAGTACTTC
CDR3 protein: CASSLGDRGYAETQYF

clone size: -
J gene: TRBJ2-5
D gene: TRBD1
V gene: TRBV14
CDR3 DNA: TGTGCCAGCAGCCAACTAGCGGACAGGGGTTGGCAGACCCAGTACTTC
CDR3 protein: CASSQLADRGWQTQYF

clone size: -
J gene: TRBJ2-3
D gene: TRBD2
V gene: TRBV6-2/TRBV6-3
CDR3 DNA: TGTGCCAGCAGTTACGTTCGGCTAGCGGGCACAGATACGCAGTATTTT
CDR3 protein: CASSYVRLAGTDTQYF

clone size: -
J gene: TRBJ1-1
D gene: TRBD1
V gene: TRBV11-3
CDR3 DNA: TGTGCCAGCAGCTACTTGACAGGGGGAGACACTGAAGCTTTCTTT
CDR3 protein: CASSYLTGGDTEAFF

clone size: -
J gene: TRBJ1-3
D gene: TRBD1
V gene: TRBV7-2
CDR3 DNA: TGTGCCAGCAGTCTTCCTGGACAGGGACTCTCTGGAAACACCATATATTTT
CDR3 protein: CASSLPGQGLSGNTIYF

clone size: -
J gene: TRBJ2-1
D gene: TRBD2
V gene: TRBV7-2
CDR3 DNA: TGTGCCAGTGGGGCAGCGGGGAGGTCCTACAATGAGCAGTTCTTC
CDR3 protein: CASGAAGRSYNEQFF

clone size: -
J gene: TRBJ1-2
D gene: -
V gene: TRBV19
CDR3 DNA: TGTGCCAGTAGTATTCTGACACCTAACTATGGCTACACCTTC
CDR3 protein: CASSILTPNYGYTF

clone size: -
J gene: TRBJ2-5
D gene: -
V gene: TRBV7-9
CDR3 DNA: TGTGCCAGCAGCTCCTATCAAGAGACCCAGTACTTC
CDR3 protein: CASSSYQETQYF

clone size: -
J gene: TRBJ2-7
D gene: -
V gene: TRBV5-6
CDR3 DNA: TGTGCCAGCAGCTTGGGACTAGTAGTACGCGAGCAGTACTTC
CDR3 protein: CASSLGLVVREQYF

clone size: -
J gene: TRBJ2-7
D gene: -
V gene: TRBV14
CDR3 DNA: TGTGCCAGCAGCCAAGATGGGCAGGGGCAGGGGTACGAGCAGTACTTC
CDR3 protein: CASSQDGQGQGYEQYF

clone size: -
J gene: TRBJ2-7
D gene: -
V gene: TRBV7-2
CDR3 DNA: TGTGCCAGCAGCTTAGTTAAGGAGCTCGAGCAGTACTTC
CDR3 protein: CASSLVKELEQYF

clone size: -
J gene: TRBJ2-1
D gene: TRBD2
V gene: TRBV6-2/TRBV6-3
CDR3 DNA: TGTGCCAGCAGTTACTCCACGGGACTAGCGGGGGACCTCTCCTACAATGAGCAGTTCTTC
CDR3 protein: CASSYSTGLAGDLSYNEQFF

clone size: -
J gene: TRBJ2-5
D gene: TRBD1
V gene: TRBV3-1/TRBV3-2
CDR3 DNA: TGTGCCAGCAGCCAAGATTTTTTCAGGGGGCAAGAGACCCAGTACTTC
CDR3 protein: CASSQDFFRGQETQYF

clone size: -
J gene: TRBJ1-4
D gene: -
V gene: TRBV18
CDR3 DNA: TGTGCCAGCTCACCACCTGGGGCCATTAATGAAAAACTGTTTTTT
CDR3 protein: CASSPPGAINEKLFF

clone size: -
J gene: TRBJ2-1
D gene: TRBD1
V gene: TRBV28
CDR3 DNA: TGTGCCAGCAGTTTATCCCGGGACAGGGGCTGGAATGAGCAGTTCTTC
CDR3 protein: CASSLSRDRGWNEQFF

clone size: -
J gene: TRBJ2-5
D gene: TRBD2
V gene: TRBV9
CDR3 DNA: TGTGCCAGCAGCGTAGTCCCGGGACTAGCGGGGGGGCCCCAAGAGACCCAGTACTTC
CDR3 protein: CASSVVPGLAGGPQETQYF

clone size: -
J gene: TRBJ2-2
D gene: -
V gene: TRBV4-1
CDR3 DNA: TGCGCCAGCAGCCAAAGAAAATTCAGGGTCGGCACCGGGGAGCTGTTTTTT
CDR3 protein: CASSQRKFRVGTGELFF

clone size: -
J gene: TRBJ2-2
D gene: -
V gene: TRBV5-4
CDR3 DNA: TGTGCCAGCAGCTACATTTCCGGGGAGCTGTTTTTT
CDR3 protein: CASSYISGELFF

clone size: -
J gene: TRBJ2-5
D gene: -
V gene: TRBV11-3
CDR3 DNA: TGTGCCAGCAGCCTCGCTAGAGAGACCCAGTACTTC
CDR3 protein: CASSLARETQYF

clone size: -
J gene: TRBJ1-3
D gene: -
V gene: TRBV30
CDR3 DNA: TGTGCCTGGAGTACGGGATCTGGAAACACCATATATTTT
CDR3 protein: CAWSTGSGNTIYF

clone size: -
J gene: TRBJ2-1
D gene: TRBD2
V gene: TRBV3-1/TRBV3-2
CDR3 DNA: TGTGCCAGCAGCGCCGGACTAGCGAACTACAATGAGCAGTTCTTC
CDR3 protein: CASSAGLANYNEQFF

clone size: -
J gene: TRBJ1-6
D gene: -
V gene: TRBV27
CDR3 DNA: TGTGCCAGCAGTTCGACTTGGAGACGGAGCTCCTATAATTCACCCCTCCACTTT
CDR3 protein: CASSSTWRRSSYNSPLHF

clone size: -
J gene: TRBJ2-1
D gene: TRBD2
V gene: TRBV6-2/TRBV6-3
CDR3 DNA: TGTGCCAGCAGTTACTCGCCCTGGGGGGGGTGGCAGTTCTTC
CDR3 protein: CASSYSPWGGWQFF

clone size: -
J gene: TRBJ1-2
D gene: -
V gene: TRBV6-5
CDR3 DNA: TGTGCCAGCAGTTACTCGAGAGGATATGGCTACACCTTC
CDR3 protein: CASSYSRGYGYTF

clone size: -
J gene: TRBJ2-4
D gene: -
V gene: TRBV28
CDR3 DNA: TGTGCCAGCAGTCTCAGGGGACCCAAAAACATTCAGTACTTC
CDR3 protein: CASSLRGPKNIQYF

clone size: -
J gene: TRBJ1-4
D gene: -
V gene: TRBV7-9
CDR3 DNA: TGTGCCAGCAGTATGGGGGAGGACTTTTTAAATGAAAAACTGTTTTTT
CDR3 protein: CASSMGEDFLNEKLFF

clone size: -
J gene: TRBJ2-1
D gene: TRBD1
V gene: TRBV27
CDR3 DNA: TGTGCCAGCAGCTGGGACAGTAGCTCCTACAATGAGCAGTTCTTC
CDR3 protein: CASSWDSSSYNEQFF

clone size: -
J gene: TRBJ2-7
D gene: -
V gene: TRBV4-1
CDR3 DNA: TGCGCCAGCAGCCCCGGGGACAACTACGAGCAGTACTTC
CDR3 protein: CASSPGDNYEQYF

clone size: -
J gene: TRBJ1-2
D gene: -
V gene: TRBV24-1
CDR3 DNA: TGTGCCACCAGTGCACAGGGTTCTGGCTACACCTTC
CDR3 protein: CATSAQGSGYTF

clone size: -
J gene: TRBJ2-5
D gene: -
V gene: TRBV18
CDR3 DNA: TGTGCCAGCTCACCGGGGCAACGCCAAGAGACCCAGTACTTC
CDR3 protein: CASSPGQRQETQYF

clone size: -
J gene: TRBJ1-6
D gene: TRBD1
V gene: TRBV19
CDR3 DNA: TGTGCCAGTATGCCCGGGACAGGGTTTTATTCACCCCTCCACTTT
CDR3 protein: CASMPGTGFYSPLHF

clone size: -
J gene: TRBJ2-4
D gene: -
V gene: TRBV21-1
CDR3 DNA: TGTGCCAGCAGCCCCGGGACAGGGGCTGGCATTCAGTACTTC
CDR3 protein: CASSPGTGAGIQYF

clone size: -
J gene: TRBJ2-3
D gene: -
V gene: TRBV27
CDR3 DNA: TGTGCCAGCAGTCCACTGGGGGGTGGCACAGATACGCAGTATTTT
CDR3 protein: CASSPLGGGTDTQYF